This T cell receptor beta chain is from a study of T cell repertoires in cytomegalovirus infection. Germline V CDR1 and CDR2: LNHNV, YYDKDF (reference sequence). Trimming took 2 bases from V and 3 from J, leaving 19 bases between them. This CDR3 is built from 17 residues. This clonotype was picked up a small number of times. Its antigen is not identified. TCRdb used MiXCR to reprocess the reads, holding one entry per CDR3 protein. There are approximately 910,000 distinct CDR3 sequences in the sample; less than 35% occur only once, and about 14% lies in the top ten. The chain recombines TRBV15 with TRBJ1-2, with D tentatively TRBD1 (6 bases). Sample: cultured CD8+ T cells from PBMCs, taken from culture after CMV antigen stimulation. The origin of this receptor is a human donor in good health (CMV status not recorded). Some clones in this sample may be carry-over from other donors' samples. CDR3 sequence: CATSRPSPRGQHYGYTF. The DNA of the CDR3 is TGTGCCACCAGCAGACCCTCCCCCCGCGGACAGCACTATGGCTACACCTTC.